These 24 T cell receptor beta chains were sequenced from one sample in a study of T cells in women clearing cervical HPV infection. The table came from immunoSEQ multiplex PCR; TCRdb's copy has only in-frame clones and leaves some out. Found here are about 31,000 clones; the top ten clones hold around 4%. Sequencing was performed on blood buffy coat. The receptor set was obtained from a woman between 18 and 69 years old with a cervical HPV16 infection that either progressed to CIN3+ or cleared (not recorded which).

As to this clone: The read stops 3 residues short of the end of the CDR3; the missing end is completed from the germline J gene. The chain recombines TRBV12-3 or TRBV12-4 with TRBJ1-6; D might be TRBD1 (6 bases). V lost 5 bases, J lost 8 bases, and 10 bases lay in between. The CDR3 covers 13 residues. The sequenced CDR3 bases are TGTGCCAGCAGTGTACACAGGGATTCACCC. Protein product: CASSVHRDSP. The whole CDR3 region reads CASSVHRDSPLHF.

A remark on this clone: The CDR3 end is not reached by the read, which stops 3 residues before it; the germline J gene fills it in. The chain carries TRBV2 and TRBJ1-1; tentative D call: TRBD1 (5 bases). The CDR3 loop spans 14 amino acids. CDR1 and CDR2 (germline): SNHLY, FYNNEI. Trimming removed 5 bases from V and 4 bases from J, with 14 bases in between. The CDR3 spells CASSKGQGVTEAFF. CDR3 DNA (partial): TGTGCCAGCAGTAAAGGGCAGGGAGTCACTGAA.

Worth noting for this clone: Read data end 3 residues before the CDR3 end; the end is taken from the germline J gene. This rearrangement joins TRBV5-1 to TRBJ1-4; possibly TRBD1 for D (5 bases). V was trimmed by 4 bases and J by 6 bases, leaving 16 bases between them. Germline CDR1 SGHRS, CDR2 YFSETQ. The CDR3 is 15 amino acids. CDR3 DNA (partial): TGCGCCAGCAGCCCGGGGGTCCGGGGGGATGAAAAA. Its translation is CASSPGVRGDEK. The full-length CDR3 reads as CASSPGVRGDEKLFF.

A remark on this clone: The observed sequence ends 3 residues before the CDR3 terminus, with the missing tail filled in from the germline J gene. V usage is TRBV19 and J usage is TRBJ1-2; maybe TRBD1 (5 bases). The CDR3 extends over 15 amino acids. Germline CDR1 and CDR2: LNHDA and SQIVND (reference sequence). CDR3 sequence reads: CASSIGGLGRNDYTF. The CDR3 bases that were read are TGTGCCAGTAGTATAGGGGGACTAGGGCGGAATGAC.

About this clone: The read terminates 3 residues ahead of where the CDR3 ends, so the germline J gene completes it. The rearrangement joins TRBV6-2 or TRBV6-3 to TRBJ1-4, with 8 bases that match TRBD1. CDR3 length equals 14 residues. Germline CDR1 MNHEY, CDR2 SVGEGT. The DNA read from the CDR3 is TGTGCCAGCAGGTCGGGACAGGTGAACTCACCA. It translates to CASRSGQVNSP. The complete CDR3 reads CASRSGQVNSPLFF.

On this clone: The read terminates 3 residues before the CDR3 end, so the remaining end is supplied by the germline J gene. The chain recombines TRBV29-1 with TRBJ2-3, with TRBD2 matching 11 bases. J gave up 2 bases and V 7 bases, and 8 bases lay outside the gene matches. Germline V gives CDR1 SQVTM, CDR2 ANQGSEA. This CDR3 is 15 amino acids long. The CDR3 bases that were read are TGCAGCGCCAGGACTAGCGGGCATGACACAGATACG. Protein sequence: CSARTSGHDTDT. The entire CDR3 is CSARTSGHDTDTQYF.

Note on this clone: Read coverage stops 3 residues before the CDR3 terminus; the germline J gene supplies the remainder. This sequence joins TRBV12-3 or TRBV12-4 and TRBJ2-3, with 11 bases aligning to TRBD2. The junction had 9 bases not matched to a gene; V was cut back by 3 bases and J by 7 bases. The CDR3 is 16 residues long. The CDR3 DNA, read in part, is TGTGCCAGCAGTTTTGGCCCGGGACTAGCGGAGTATACG. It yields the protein CASSFGPGLAEYT. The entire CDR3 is CASSFGPGLAEYTQYF.

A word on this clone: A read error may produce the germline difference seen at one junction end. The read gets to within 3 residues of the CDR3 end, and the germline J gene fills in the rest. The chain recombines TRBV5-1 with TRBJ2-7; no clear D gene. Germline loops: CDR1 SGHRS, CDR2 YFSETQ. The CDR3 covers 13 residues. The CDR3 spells CVSSFPDISEQYF. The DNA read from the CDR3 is TGCGTCAGCAGCTTCCCCGACATTTCCGAG.

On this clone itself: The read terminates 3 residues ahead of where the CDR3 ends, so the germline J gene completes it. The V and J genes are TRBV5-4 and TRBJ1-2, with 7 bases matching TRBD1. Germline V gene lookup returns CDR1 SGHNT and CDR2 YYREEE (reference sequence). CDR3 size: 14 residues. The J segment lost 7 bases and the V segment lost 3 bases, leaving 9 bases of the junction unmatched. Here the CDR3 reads CASSSTGQGVGYTF. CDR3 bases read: TGTGCCAGCAGCTCCACGGGGCAGGGGGTTGGC. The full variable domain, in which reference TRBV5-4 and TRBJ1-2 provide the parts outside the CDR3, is ETGVTQSPTHLIKTRGQQVTLRCSSQSGHNTVSWYQQALGQGPQFIFQYYREEENGRGNFPPRFSGLQFPNYSSELNVNALELDDSALYLCASSSTGQGVGYTFGSGTRLTVV.

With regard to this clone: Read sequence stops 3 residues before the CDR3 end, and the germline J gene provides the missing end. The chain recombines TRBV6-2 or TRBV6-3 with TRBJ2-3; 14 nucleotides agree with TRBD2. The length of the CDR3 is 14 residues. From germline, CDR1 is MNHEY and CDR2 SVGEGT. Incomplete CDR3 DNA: TGTGCCAGCAGGGGACTAGCGGGAGTAGTCGCG. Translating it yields CASRGLAGVVA. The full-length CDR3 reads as CASRGLAGVVAQYF.

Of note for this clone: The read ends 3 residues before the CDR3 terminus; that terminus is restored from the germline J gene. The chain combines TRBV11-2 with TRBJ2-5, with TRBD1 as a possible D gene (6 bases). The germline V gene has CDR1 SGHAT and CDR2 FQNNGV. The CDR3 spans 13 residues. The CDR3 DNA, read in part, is TGTGCCAGCAGCTTAGTTAGGACAGATACC. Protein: CASSLVRTDT. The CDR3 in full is CASSLVRTDTQYF.

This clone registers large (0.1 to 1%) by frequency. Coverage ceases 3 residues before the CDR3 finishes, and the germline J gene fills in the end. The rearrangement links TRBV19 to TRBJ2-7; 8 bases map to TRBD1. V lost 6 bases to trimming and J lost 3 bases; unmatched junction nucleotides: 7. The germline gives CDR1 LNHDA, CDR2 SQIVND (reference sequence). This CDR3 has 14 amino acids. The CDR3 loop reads CASRQTGGHYEQYF. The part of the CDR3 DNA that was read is TGTGCCAGTAGACAAACAGGGGGGCACTACGAG.

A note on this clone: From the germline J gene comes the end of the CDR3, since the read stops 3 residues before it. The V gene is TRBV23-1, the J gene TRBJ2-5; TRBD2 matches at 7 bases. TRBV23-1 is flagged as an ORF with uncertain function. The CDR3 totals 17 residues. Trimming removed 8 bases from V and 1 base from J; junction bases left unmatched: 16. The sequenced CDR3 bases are TGCGCCAGCCCTCCGGGGGAGGGCCTGAGTAGCCAAGAGACC. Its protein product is CASPPGEGLSSQET. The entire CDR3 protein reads CASPPGEGLSSQETQYF.

The CDR3 DNA, read in part, is TGTGCCAGCAGTTTAGTGCCAGGGTTAGGGACTGAA. It yields the protein CASSLVPGLGTE. The whole CDR3 is CASSLVPGLGTEAFF. The rearrangement joins TRBV12-3 or TRBV12-4 to TRBJ1-1; weak D call: TRBD1 (5 bases). The CDR3 is cut off 3 residues early in the read; its end comes from the germline J gene. The CDR3 has 15 residues. Trimming removed 1 base at V and 5 bases at J, with 14 bases between.

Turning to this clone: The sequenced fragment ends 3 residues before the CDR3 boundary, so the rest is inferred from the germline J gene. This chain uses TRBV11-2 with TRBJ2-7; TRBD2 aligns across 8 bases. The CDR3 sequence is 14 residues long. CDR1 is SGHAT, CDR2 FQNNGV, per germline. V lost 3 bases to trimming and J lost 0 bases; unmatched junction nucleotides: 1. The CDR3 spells CASSLAGGSYEQYF. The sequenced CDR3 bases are TGTGCCAGCAGCTTGGCGGGGGGCTCCTACGAG.

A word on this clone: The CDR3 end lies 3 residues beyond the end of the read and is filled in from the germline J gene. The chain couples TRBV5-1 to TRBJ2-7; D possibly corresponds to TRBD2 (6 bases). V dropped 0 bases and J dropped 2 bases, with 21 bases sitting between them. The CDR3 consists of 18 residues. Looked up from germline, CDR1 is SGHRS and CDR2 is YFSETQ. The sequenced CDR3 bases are TGCGCCAGCAGCTTGGGTAGCGGAACCAGTCGGCGGGCCTACGAG. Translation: CASSLGSGTSRRAYE. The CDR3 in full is CASSLGSGTSRRAYEQYF.

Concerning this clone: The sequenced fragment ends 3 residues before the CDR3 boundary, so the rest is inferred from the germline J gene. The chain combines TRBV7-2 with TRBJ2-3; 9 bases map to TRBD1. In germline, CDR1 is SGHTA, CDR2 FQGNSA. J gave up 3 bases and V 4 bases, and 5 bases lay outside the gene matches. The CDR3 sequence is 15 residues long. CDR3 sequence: CASSSNRGRTDTQYF. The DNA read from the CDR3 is TGTGCCAGCAGCTCTAACAGGGGGCGGACAGATACG.

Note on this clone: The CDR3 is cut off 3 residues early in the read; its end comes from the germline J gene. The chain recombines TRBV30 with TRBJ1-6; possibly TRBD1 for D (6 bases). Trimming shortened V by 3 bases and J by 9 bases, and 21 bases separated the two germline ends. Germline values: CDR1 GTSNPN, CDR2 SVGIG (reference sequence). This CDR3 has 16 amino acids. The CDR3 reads CAWSLASGTLSSPLHF. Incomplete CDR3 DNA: TGTGCCTGGAGCCTGGCCTCCGGGACATTAAGTTCACCC.

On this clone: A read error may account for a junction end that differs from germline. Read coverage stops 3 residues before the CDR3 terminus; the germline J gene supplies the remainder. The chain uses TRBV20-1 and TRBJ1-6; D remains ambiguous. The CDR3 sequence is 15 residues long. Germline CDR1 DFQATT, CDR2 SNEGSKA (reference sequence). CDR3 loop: CSARAQSAYNSPLHF. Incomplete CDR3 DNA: TGCAGTGCCAGAGCCCAGTCAGCCTATAATTCACCC.

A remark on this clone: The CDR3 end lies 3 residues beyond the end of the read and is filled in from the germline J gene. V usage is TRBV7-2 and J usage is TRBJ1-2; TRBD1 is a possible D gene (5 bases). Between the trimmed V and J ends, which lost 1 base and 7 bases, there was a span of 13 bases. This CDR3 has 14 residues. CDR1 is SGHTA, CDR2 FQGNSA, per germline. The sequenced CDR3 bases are TGTGCCAGCAGCTTAGTTCAGGGAGGGAGTGGC. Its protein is CASSLVQGGSG. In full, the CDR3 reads CASSLVQGGSGYTF. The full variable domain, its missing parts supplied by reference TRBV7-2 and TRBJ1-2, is GAGVSQSPSNKVTEKGKDVELRCDPISGHTALYWYRQSLGQGLEFLIYFQGNSAPDKSGLPSDRFSAERTGGSVSTLTIQRTQQEDSAVYLCASSLVQGGSGYTFGSGTRLTVV.

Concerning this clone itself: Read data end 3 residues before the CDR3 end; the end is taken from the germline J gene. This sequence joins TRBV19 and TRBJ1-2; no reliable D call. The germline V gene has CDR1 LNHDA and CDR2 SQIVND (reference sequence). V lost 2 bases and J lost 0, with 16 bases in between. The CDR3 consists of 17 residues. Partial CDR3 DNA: TGTGCCAGTAGTATAACGTGGGCAGGACTTTCTAACTATGGC. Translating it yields CASSITWAGLSNYG. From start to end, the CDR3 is CASSITWAGLSNYGYTF.

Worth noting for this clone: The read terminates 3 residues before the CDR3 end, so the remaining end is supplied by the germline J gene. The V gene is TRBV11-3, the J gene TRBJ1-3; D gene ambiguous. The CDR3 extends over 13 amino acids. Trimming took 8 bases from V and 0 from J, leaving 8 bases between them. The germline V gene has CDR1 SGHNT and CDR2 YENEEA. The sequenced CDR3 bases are TGTGCCAGCGGCGGCGGCTCTGGAAACACC. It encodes CASGGGSGNT. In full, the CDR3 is CASGGGSGNTIYF.

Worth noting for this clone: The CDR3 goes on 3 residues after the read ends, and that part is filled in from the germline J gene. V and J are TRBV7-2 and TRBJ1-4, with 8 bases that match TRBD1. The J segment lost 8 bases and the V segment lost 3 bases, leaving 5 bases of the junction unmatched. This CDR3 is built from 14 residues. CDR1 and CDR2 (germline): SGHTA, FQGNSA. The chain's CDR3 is CASSLDRVSEKLFF. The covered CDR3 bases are TGTGCCAGCAGCTTGGACAGGGTGTCGGAAAAA.

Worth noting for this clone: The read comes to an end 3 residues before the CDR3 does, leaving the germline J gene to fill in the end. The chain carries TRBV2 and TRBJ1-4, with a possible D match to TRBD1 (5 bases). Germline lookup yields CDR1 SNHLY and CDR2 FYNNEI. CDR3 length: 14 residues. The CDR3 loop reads CASSEVQGNSPLFF. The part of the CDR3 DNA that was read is TGTGCCAGCAGTGAGGTTCAGGGTAATTCACCA.